Below are 6 T cell receptor beta chains sequenced from a single sample in a study of blood T cells in healthy people across ages. Sample-barcoded 5' priming and a J-beta primer mix drove a second PCR of roughly 6 to 12 cycles. TCRdb independently ran MiXCR on the 5' RACE reads; one entry per CDR3 protein. The sample shows 550,000 to 700,000 distinct CDR3 sequences, approximately 27% of them seen only once. Sequencing input: blood. These receptors were taken from a woman in her 70s in good health.

V is TRBV29-1 and J is TRBJ1-4; TRBD1 aligns across 9 bases. The CDR3 runs to 11 residues. The V segment lost 7 bases and the J segment 10 bases; nucleotides outside the gene matches: 4. Looked up from germline, CDR1 is SQVTM and CDR2 is ANQGSEA. The CDR3: CSGDRGGKLFF. Written as DNA, the CDR3 is TGCAGCGGCGACAGGGGGGGAAAACTGTTTTTT.

Comments on this clonotype: At one end, the junction sequence differs from germline, possibly due to a read error. V is TRBV12-3 or TRBV12-4 and J is TRBJ2-3; TRBD2 aligns across 12 bases. CDR3 size: 15 residues. The CDR3 sequence: CASNSTSGGADAQYF. CDR3 DNA sequence: TGTGCCAGCAATTCGACTAGCGGGGGCGCAGATGCGCAGTATTTT.

The chain uses TRBV5-1 and TRBJ2-6; D is ambiguous. Trimming stripped 2 bases from V and 0 bases from J, with 12 bases between. The CDR3 has 17 residues. CDR1 SGHRS and CDR2 YFSETQ come from the germline V gene. In DNA form, the CDR3 reads TGCGCCAGCAGCTTTGCGGCACTAAGCTCTGGGGCCAACGTCCTGACTTTC. Protein sequence: CASSFAALSSGANVLTF.

This chain uses TRBV6-2 or TRBV6-3 with TRBJ2-5; D possibly corresponds to TRBD2 (6 bases). The J call is in doubt because the DNA end fits TRBJ2-7 better. CDR1 is MNHEY and CDR2 is SVGEGT in the germline V gene. The CDR3 has 15 residues. CDR3 sequence: CASSYSAGSSYEQYF. DNA of the CDR3: TGTGCCAGCAGTTACTCGGCGGGAAGCTCCTACGAGCAGTACTTC.

A few counts support this clonotype. The rearrangement joins TRBV7-2 to TRBJ1-2; a possible D gene is TRBD1 (6 bases). V was shortened by 2 bases and J by 6 bases, with 16 bases between the two germline ends. CDR3 length: 15 amino acids. Germline CDR1 is SGHTA and CDR2 is FQGNSA. The CDR3 nucleotides read TGTGCCAGCAGCTTAAATTTGGGGGGCAGAGATGGCTACACCTTC. Translated, it gives CASSLNLGGRDGYTF.

This chain connects TRBV20-1 to TRBJ2-6; no reliable D call. Trimming removed 3 bases from V and 0 bases from J, with 6 bases in between. The CDR3 has 14 residues. The V gene's germline CDR1 is DFQATT and CDR2 SNEGSKA (reference sequence). The CDR3 coding sequence is TGCAGTGCTAGGTCCGTCTCTGGGGCCAACGTCCTGACTTTC. This sequence encodes CSARSVSGANVLTF.